This T cell receptor (beta chain) emerged from a study of cytomegalovirus exposure and HLA in healthy donors. About the research overall: Early released data comprised about 85 million unique TCRs from HLA-typed donors. Study-wide points: Reports state that TCR beta sequences accurately predicted most subjects' HLA-A and HLA-B alleles. Later analysis placed DRB1 highest and HLA-C lowest in TCR association rates, which differed by HLA locus.

There are 16 residues in the CDR3. V shed 5 bases and J 1 base; nucleotides not matched to a gene: 4. Germline lookup yields CDR1 SGHTA and CDR2 FQGTGA. Remarks on this clone: The antigen is undetermined.

60 Vbeta and 13 Jbeta primers were used in PCR. Some clones are missing from TCRdb's copy, which holds only in-frame ones; the method was immunoSEQ multiplex PCR. The sample yields 200,000 to 250,000 clones, 70% to 85% seen once. The clonotype originates from a male donor in good health and CMV-seronegative. This rearrangement joins TRBV7-3 to TRBJ2-2; 10 bases line up with TRBD1. The sample taken for sequencing was PBMCs. The CDR3 protein is CASSPGTGVNTGELFF. CDR3 sequence (DNA): TGTGCCAGCAGCCCCGGGACAGGGGTGAACACCGGGGAGCTGTTTTTT.